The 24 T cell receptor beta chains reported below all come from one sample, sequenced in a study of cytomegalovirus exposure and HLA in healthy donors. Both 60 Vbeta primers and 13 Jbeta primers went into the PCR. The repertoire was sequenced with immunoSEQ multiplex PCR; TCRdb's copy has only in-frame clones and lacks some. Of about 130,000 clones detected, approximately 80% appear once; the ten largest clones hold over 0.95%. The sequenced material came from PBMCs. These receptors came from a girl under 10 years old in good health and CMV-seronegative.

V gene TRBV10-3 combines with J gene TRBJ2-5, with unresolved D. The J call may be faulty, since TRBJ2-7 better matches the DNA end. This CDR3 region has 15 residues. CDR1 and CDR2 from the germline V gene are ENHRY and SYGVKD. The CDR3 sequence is CAIRPDRLTTYEQYF. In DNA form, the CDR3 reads TGTGCCATCAGACCTGACCGCCTCACTACCTACGAGCAGTACTTC.

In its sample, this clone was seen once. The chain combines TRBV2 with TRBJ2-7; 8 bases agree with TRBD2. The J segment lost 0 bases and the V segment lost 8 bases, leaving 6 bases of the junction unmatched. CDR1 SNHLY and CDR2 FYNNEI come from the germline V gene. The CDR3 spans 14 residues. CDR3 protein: CASCPGGGSYEQYF. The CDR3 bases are TGTGCCAGCTGCCCGGGGGGGGGCTCCTACGAGCAGTACTTC.

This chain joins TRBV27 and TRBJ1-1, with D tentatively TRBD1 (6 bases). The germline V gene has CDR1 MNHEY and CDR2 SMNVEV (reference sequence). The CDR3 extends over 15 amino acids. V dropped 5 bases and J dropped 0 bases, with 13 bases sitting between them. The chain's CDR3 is CASSRIQGVNTEAFF. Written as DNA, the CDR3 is TGTGCCAGCAGTCGAATACAGGGTGTGAACACTGAAGCTTTCTTT.

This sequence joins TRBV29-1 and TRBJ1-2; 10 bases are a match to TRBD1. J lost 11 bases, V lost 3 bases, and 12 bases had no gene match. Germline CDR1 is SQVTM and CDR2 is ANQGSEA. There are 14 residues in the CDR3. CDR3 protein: CSVELAPGQGTYTF. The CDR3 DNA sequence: TGCAGCGTTGAGTTGGCGCCGGGACAGGGGACGTACACCTTC.

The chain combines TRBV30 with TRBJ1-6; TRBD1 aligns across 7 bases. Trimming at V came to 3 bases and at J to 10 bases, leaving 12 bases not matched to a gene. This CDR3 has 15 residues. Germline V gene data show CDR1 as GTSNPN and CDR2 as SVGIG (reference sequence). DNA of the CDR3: TGTGCCTGGAGGCCCCGACAGGGTCTAGGCTCACCCCTCCACTTT. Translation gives CAWRPRQGLGSPLHF.

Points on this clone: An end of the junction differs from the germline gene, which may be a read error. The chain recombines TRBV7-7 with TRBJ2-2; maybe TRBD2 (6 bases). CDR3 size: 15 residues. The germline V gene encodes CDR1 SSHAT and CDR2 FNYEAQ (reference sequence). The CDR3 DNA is TGTGCTAGCAGCTTGGGCGGGGCCCACACCGGGGAGCTGTTTTTT. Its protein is CASSLGGAHTGELFF.

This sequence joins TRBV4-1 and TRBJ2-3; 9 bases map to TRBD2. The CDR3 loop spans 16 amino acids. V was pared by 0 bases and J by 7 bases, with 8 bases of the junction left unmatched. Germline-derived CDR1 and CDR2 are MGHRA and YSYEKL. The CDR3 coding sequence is TGCGCCAGCAGCCAAGATCGGGGCGGGGGGGCCTATACGCAGTATTTT. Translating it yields CASSQDRGGGAYTQYF.

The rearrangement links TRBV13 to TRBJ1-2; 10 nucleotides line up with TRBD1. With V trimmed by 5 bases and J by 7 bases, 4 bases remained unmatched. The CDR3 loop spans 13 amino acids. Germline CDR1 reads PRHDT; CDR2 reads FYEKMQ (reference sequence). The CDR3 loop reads CASSSGTGVGYTF. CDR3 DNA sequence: TGTGCCAGCAGCAGCGGGACAGGGGTTGGCTACACCTTC.

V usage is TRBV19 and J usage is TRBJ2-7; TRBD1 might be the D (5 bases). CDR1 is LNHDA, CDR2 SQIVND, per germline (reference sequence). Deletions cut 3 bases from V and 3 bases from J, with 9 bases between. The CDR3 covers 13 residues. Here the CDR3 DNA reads TGTGCCAGTAGTATGGCCAGGGACTACGAGCAGTACTTC. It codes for CASSMARDYEQYF.

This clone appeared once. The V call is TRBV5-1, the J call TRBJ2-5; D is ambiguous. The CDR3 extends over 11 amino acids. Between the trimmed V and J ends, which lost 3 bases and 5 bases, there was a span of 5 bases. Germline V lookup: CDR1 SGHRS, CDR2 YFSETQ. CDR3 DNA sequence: TGCGCCAGCAGCTCGTCCGAGACCCAGTACTTC. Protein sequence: CASSSSETQYF. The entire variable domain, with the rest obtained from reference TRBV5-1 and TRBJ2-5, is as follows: KAGVTQTPRYLIKTRGQQVTLSCSPISGHRSVSWYQQTPGQGLQFLFEYFSETQRNKGNFPGRFSGRQFSNSRSEMNVSTLELGDSALYLCASSSSETQYFGPGTRLLVL.

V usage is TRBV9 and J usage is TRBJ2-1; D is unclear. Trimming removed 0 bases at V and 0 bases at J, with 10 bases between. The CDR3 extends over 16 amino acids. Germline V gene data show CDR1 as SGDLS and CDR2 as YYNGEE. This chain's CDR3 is CASSVATPSSYNEQFF. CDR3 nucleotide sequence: TGTGCCAGCAGCGTAGCCACACCCAGCTCCTACAATGAGCAGTTCTTC.

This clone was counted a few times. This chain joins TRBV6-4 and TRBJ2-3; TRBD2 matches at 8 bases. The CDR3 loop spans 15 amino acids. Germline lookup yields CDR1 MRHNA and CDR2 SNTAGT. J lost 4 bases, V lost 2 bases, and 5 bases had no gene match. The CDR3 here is CASSDDGGAPDTQYF. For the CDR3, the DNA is TGTGCCAGCAGTGACGACGGGGGGGCCCCAGATACGCAGTATTTT.

The CDR3 nucleotides are TGTGCCAGCAGCTTCGAACTTTTCCCTAACAATGAGCAGTTCTTC. It encodes CASSFELFPNNEQFF. The chain is built from TRBV13 and TRBJ2-1, with D uncertain. Trimming cost V 3 bases and J 5 bases, with 14 bases left between them. Germline V gives CDR1 PRHDT, CDR2 FYEKMQ (reference sequence). The CDR3 consists of 15 residues.

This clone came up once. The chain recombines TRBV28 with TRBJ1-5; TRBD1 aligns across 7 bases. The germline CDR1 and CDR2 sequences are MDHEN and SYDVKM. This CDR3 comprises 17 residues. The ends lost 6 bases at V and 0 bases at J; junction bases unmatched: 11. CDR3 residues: CASSSPTGAYSNQPQHF. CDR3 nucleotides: TGTGCCAGCAGCTCCCCAACAGGGGCATATAGCAATCAGCCCCAGCATTTT.

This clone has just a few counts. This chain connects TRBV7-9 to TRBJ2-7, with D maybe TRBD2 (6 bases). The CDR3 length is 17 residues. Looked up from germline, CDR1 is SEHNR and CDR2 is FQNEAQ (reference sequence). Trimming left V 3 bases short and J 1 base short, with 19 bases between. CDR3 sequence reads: CASSFAGSVAVSYEQYF. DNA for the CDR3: TGTGCCAGCAGCTTCGCAGGCTCGGTAGCGGTTTCCTACGAGCAGTACTTC. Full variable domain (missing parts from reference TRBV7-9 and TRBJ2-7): DTGVSQNPRHKITKRGQNVTFRCDPISEHNRLYWYRQTLGQGPEFLTYFQNEAQLEKSRLLSDRFSAERPKGSFSTLEIQRTEQGDSAMYLCASSFAGSVAVSYEQYFGPGTRLTVT.

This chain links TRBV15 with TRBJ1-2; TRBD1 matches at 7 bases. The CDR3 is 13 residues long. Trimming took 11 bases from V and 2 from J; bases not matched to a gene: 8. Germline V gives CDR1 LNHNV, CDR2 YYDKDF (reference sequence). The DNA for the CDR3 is TGTGCCGTCGCCTTGGACAGGAACTATGGCTACACCTTC. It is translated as CAVALDRNYGYTF.

This chain's CDR3 is CASRNTQRGEQYF. The CDR3 bases are TGTGCCAGTAGGAATACTCAAAGGGGCGAGCAGTACTTC. The rearrangement joins TRBV19 to TRBJ2-7; a weak D match, TRBD1 (5 bases). Per the germline V gene, CDR1 is LNHDA and CDR2 is SQIVND (reference sequence). Deletions cut 6 bases from V and 6 bases from J, with 15 bases between. The CDR3 has 13 amino acids.

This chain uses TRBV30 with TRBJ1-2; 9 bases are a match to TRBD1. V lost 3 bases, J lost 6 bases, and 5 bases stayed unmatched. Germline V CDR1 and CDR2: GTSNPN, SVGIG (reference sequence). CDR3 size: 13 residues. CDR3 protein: CAWSGDRVNGYTF. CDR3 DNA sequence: TGTGCCTGGAGCGGGGACAGGGTTAATGGCTACACCTTC.

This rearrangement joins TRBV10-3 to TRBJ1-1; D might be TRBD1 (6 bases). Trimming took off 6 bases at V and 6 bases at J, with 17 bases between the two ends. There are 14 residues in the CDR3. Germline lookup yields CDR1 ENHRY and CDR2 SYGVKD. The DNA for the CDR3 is TGTGCCATCAGCCGGGACACCCGGCGGGCTGAAGCTTTCTTT. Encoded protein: CAISRDTRRAEAFF.

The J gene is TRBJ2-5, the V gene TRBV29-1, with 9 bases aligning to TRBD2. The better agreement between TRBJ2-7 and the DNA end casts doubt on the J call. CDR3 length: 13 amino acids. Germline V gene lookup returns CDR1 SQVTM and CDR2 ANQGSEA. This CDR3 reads CSVCLAGLGEQYF. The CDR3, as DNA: TGCAGCGTCTGTCTAGCGGGATTGGGCGAGCAGTACTTC.

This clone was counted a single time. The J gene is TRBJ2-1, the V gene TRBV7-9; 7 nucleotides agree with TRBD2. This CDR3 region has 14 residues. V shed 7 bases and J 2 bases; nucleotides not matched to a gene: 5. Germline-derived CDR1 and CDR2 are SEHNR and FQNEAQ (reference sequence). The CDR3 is CASMEAGAYNEQFF. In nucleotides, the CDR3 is TGTGCCAGCATGGAGGCGGGGGCCTACAATGAGCAGTTCTTC.

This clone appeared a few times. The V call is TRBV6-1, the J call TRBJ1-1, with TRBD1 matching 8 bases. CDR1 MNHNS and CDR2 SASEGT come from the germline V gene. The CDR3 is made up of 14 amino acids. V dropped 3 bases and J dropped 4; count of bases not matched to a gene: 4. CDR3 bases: TGTGCCAGCAGTGATTCCGGGACAGGCACTGAAGCTTTCTTT. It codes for CASSDSGTGTEAFF.

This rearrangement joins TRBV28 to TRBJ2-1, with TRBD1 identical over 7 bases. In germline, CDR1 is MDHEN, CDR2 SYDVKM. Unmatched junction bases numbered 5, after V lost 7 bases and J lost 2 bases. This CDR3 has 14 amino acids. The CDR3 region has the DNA TGTGCCAGCATGGGACAGAACACCTACAATGAGCAGTTCTTC. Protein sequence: CASMGQNTYNEQFF.

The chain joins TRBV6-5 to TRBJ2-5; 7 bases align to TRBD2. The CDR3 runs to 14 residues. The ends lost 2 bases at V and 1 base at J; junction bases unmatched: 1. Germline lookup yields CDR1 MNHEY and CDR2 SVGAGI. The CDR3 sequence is CASSYSGTQETQYF. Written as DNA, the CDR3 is TGTGCCAGCAGTTACAGCGGGACCCAAGAGACCCAGTACTTC.